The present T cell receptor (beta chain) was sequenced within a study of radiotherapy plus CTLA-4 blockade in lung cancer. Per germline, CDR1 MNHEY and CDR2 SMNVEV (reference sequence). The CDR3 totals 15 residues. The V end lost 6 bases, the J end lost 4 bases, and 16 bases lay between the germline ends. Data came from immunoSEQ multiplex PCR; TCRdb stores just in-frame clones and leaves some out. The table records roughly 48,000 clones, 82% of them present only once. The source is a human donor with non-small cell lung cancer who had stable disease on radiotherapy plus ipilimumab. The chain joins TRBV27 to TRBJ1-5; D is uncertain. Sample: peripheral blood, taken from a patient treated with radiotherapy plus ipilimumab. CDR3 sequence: CASSPAAGRNQPQHF. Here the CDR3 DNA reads TGTGCCAGCAGCCCGGCGGCGGGTCGAAATCAGCCCCAGCATTTT.